The entry below describes one T cell receptor beta chain. The antigen remains undetermined. The sample comes from a study of CXCR3-negative and CXCR3-positive naive CD8 T cells. Cells that were CD45RO-CCR7+CD27+CD95- constituted naive CD8+ T cells. Study-level points and caveats: Compared with CXCR3-negative naive cells, CXCR3-positive naive cells showed more hydrophobic TRB CDR3s.

UMI labels and 5' RACE were used to prepare the TRB cDNA libraries. TCRdb reanalyzed the 5' RACE reads, giving one entry per CDR3 protein sequence and no DNA. The data include fewer than 65,000 distinct CDR3 sequences; the top ten clones carry approximately 4.4%. This clonotype was sampled from a human donor in good health. Some clones in this sample may be carry-over from other donors' samples. The specimen was naive CXCR3+ CD8+ T cells from blood. The sample's subset: CD45RO-CCR7+CD27+CD95- naive CD8+ T cells expressing CXCR3 (TNR3+).

CDR3 amino acids: CASSPRTRLAGELFF. V is TRBV11-2 and J is TRBJ2-2; the D gene TCRdb calls, TRBD2, cannot be checked with no DNA. The CDR3 sequence is 15 residues long. The V gene's germline CDR1 is SGHAT and CDR2 FQNNGV.